A single sample is the source of the 13 T cell receptor beta chains below, sequenced in a study of pediatric ulcerative colitis. TCRdb's copy holds only in-frame clones and misses some; the assay was immunoSEQ multiplex PCR. This table holds about 64,000 clones, just over 75% found once. The sample taken for sequencing was blood. Every receptor here comes from a boy between 5 and 17 years old with moderate ulcerative colitis.

The V and J genes are TRBV9 and TRBJ2-5; D is uncertain. Germline assignment: CDR1 SGDLS and CDR2 YYNGEE. V gave up 4 bases and J gave up 1 base, with 5 bases separating them. The CDR3 covers 12 residues. The CDR3, as DNA: TGTGCCAGCAGCCCTTCCCAAGAGACCCAGTACTTC. Translating gives CASSPSQETQYF.

The chain is built from TRBV27 and TRBJ2-5; D may be TRBD1 or TRBD2 (5 bases each). This CDR3 is built from 14 residues. The V end lost 3 bases, the J end lost 6 bases, and 14 bases lay between the germline ends. Germline-derived CDR1 and CDR2 are MNHEY and SMNVEV (reference sequence). In nucleotides, the CDR3 is TGTGCCAGCAGTTTGGGACGGAGACGCCAGACCCAGTACTTC. Translation: CASSLGRRRQTQYF.

The V call is TRBV4-3, the J call TRBJ2-7; 7 positions agree with TRBD1. The V gene's germline CDR1 is LGHNA and CDR2 YSLEER. The V and J ends lost 8 bases and 2 bases, in that order; junction bases with no gene match: 12. This CDR3 is built from 15 residues. CDR3 residues: CASGPRTGVTYEQYF. CDR3 bases: TGCGCCAGCGGCCCCAGGACAGGCGTTACCTACGAGCAGTACTTC.

This clone was picked up a small number of times. The V call is TRBV4-2, the J call TRBJ2-7; 7 bases are a match to TRBD2. V trimming: 0 bases; J trimming: 6 bases; junction bases outside the gene matches: 5. Looked up from germline, CDR1 is LGHNA and CDR2 is YNFKEQ. The length of the CDR3 is 14 residues. The CDR3 sequence: CASSQEVGGSEQYF. DNA for the CDR3: TGTGCCAGCAGCCAAGAGGTGGGCGGGAGCGAGCAGTACTTC.

This chain connects TRBV7-6 to TRBJ2-1, with D maybe TRBD1 (6 bases). Germline lookup yields CDR1 SGHVS and CDR2 FNYEAQ. V dropped 2 bases and J dropped 3 bases, with 17 bases sitting between them. This CDR3 comprises 17 residues. The CDR3 nucleotides read TGTGCCAGCAGCTTAATGCAGGCTCAGGGGTTCTACAATGAGCAGTTCTTC. Its protein is CASSLMQAQGFYNEQFF. The variable domain in full, completed from reference TRBV7-6 and TRBJ2-1, reads GAGVSQSPRYKVTKRGQDVALRCDPISGHVSLYWYRQALGQGPEFLTYFNYEAQQDKSGLPNDRFSAERPEGSISTLTIQRTEQRDSAMYRCASSLMQAQGFYNEQFFGPGTRLTVL.

This clone was found a few times. The chain has TRBV7-9 and TRBJ1-2; TRBD1 might be the D (5 bases). The V gene's germline CDR1 is SEHNR and CDR2 FQNEAQ (reference sequence). Between the trimmed V and J ends, which lost 0 bases and 5 bases, there was a span of 13 bases. The CDR3 has 15 amino acids. The CDR3 region is CASSLARGSGYGYTF. CDR3 bases: TGTGCCAGCAGCTTAGCGCGGGGCTCGGGGTATGGCTACACCTTC.

The rearrangement joins TRBV7-9 to TRBJ2-7, with a weak D call TRBD2 (6 bases). Trimming took 5 bases from V and 4 from J, leaving 12 bases between them. The CDR3 runs to 13 residues. Germline CDR1 SEHNR, CDR2 FQNEAQ (reference sequence). The CDR3 DNA sequence: TGTGCCAGCAGCGGGCGGGATCATTACGAGCAGTACTTC. It encodes CASSGRDHYEQYF.

This chain's CDR3 is CATDRGLSTDTQYF. In DNA, the CDR3 is TGTGCCACCGACAGGGGTCTCTCCACAGATACGCAGTATTTT. The chain recombines TRBV25-1 with TRBJ2-3, with 8 positions matching TRBD1. Germline loops: CDR1 MGHDK, CDR2 SYGVNS. The junction had 8 bases not matched to a gene; V was cut back by 10 bases and J by 2 bases. The length of the CDR3 is 14 residues.

The chain is built from TRBV7-2 and TRBJ2-7; 13 nucleotides match TRBD2. Losses at the gene ends were 5 bases for V and 7 bases for J; bases not matched to a gene: 8. Germline V gives CDR1 SGHTA, CDR2 FQGNSA. The CDR3 is 15 amino acids. CDR3 in DNA: TGTGCCAGCAGCGGGACTAGCGGGGTACTCGGTGAGCAGTACTTC. Encoded protein: CASSGTSGVLGEQYF.

V is TRBV27 and J is TRBJ1-1, with a tentative D call TRBD1 (6 bases). V was shortened by 6 bases and J by 6 bases, with 20 bases between the two germline ends. The CDR3 covers 15 residues. In germline, CDR1 is MNHEY, CDR2 SMNVEV (reference sequence). The CDR3 reads CASSSLGGKSPEAFF. The CDR3 DNA follows: TGTGCCAGCAGCTCCCTAGGGGGAAAGAGCCCTGAAGCTTTCTTT.

The chain joins TRBV7-3 to TRBJ2-1; unclear D gene. The CDR3 extends over 16 amino acids. V was cut by 5 bases and J by 9 bases, with 23 bases left in between. Germline V gives CDR1 SGHTA, CDR2 FQGTGA. CDR3 region: CASSLKFSQKMVEQFF. CDR3 DNA sequence: TGTGCCAGCAGCCTAAAATTCTCCCAAAAGATGGTTGAGCAGTTCTTC.

V is TRBV7-9 and J is TRBJ1-1; TRBD1 is a possible D gene (6 bases). Trimming left V 5 bases short and J 4 bases short, with 14 bases between. The CDR3 spans 14 residues. The germline V gene encodes CDR1 SEHNR and CDR2 FQNEAQ (reference sequence). DNA for the CDR3: TGTGCCAGCAGCCGCCCGGGACACATCACTGAAGCTTTCTTT. Translated: CASSRPGHITEAFF.

The rearrangement joins TRBV29-1 to TRBJ2-3; 8 nucleotides agree with TRBD2. The CDR3 extends over 14 amino acids. J lost 5 bases, V lost 1 base, and 5 bases had no gene match. Germline assignment: CDR1 SQVTM and CDR2 ANQGSEA. The CDR3 DNA reads as TGCAGCGTTGAAGTCGGGAGGGGTGGAGATACGCAGTATTTT. Translation: CSVEVGRGGDTQYF.